The 23 T cell receptor beta chains below come from one sample, sequenced in a study of patients and donors after allogeneic stem cell transplantation. TCRdb passed the RT-PCR reads through MiXCR, listing each CDR3 protein once. The table includes roughly 940,000 distinct CDR3 sequences, roughly 18% detected once. The sequenced sample consisted of blood, either unsorted or a sorted T cell fraction (not recorded which). Every receptor here comes from a human donor who was either an allogeneic HSCT recipient or a stem cell or donor lymphocyte infusion donor (not recorded which). It is not recorded whose cells these are; they may come from a transplant donor.

The rearrangement links TRBV9 to TRBJ1-2; 9 bases align to TRBD1. CDR3 length equals 13 residues. The germline gives CDR1 SGDLS, CDR2 YYNGEE. V shed 2 bases, J shed 8 bases, and the junction held 4 bases outside the gene matches. The CDR3 DNA reads as TGTGCCAGCAGCGTTATAACAGGGGGCGGCTACACCTTC. It encodes CASSVITGGGYTF.

This clonotype was counted between two and nine times. The genes are TRBV25-1 and TRBJ2-3; TRBD2 agrees at 8 bases. The germline CDR1 and CDR2 sequences are MGHDK and SYGVNS. V lost 1 base to trimming and J lost 2 bases; unmatched junction nucleotides: 5. The CDR3 is 16 amino acids. CDR3 region: CASSELERGYTDTQYF. As DNA, the CDR3 is TGTGCCAGCAGTGAATTAGAGCGGGGGTACACAGATACGCAGTATTTT.

The chain joins TRBV11-1 to TRBJ2-2; 12 positions agree with TRBD2. Trimming took 4 bases from V and 6 from J; bases not matched to a gene: 6. Germline CDR1 and CDR2: SGHAT and FQDESV (reference sequence). CDR3 length: 16 residues. The CDR3 DNA sequence: TGTGCCAGCAGCTCTCCTAGCGGGAGGGCCCCCGGGGAGCTGTTTTTT. This sequence encodes CASSSPSGRAPGELFF.

The CDR3 sequence is CASSFSAAYEQYF. The CDR3 nucleotides are TGCGCCAGCAGCTTCTCAGCGGCCTACGAGCAGTACTTC. The chain recombines TRBV5-1 with TRBJ2-7; maybe TRBD2 (5 bases). Trimming left V 2 bases short and J 2 bases short, with 8 bases between. Germline values: CDR1 SGHRS, CDR2 YFSETQ. This CDR3 region has 13 residues.

This chain uses TRBV7-9 with TRBJ2-5; 9 bases fit TRBD1. Germline CDR1 is SEHNR and CDR2 is FQNEAQ (reference sequence). Trimming removed 3 bases from V and 3 bases from J; junction bases left unmatched: 5. The CDR3 runs 15 residues. The CDR3 protein is CASSFDRGIKETQYF. The DNA for the CDR3 is TGTGCCAGCAGCTTCGACAGGGGGATCAAAGAGACCCAGTACTTC.

The rearrangement uses TRBV20-1 and TRBJ2-1; 9 bases line up with TRBD1. The CDR3 spans 12 residues. Germline CDR1 and CDR2: DFQATT and SNEGSKA (reference sequence). With V trimmed by 7 bases and J by 8 bases, 6 bases remained unmatched. This CDR3 reads CSGWRQGDEQFF. The CDR3 DNA sequence: TGCAGTGGATGGAGACAGGGGGATGAGCAGTTCTTC.

This clonotype has more than one count but fewer than ten. The rearrangement joins TRBV12-3 or TRBV12-4 to TRBJ2-5; D is perhaps TRBD1 (6 bases). Trimming took 1 base from V and 2 from J, leaving 11 bases between them. The CDR3 is 15 residues long. CDR3 protein: CASSLVGQLQETQYF. CDR3 nucleotides: TGTGCCAGCAGTTTAGTTGGACAGCTTCAAGAGACCCAGTACTTC.

This clonotype has ten or more counts. The chain joins TRBV29-1 to TRBJ2-3; D is unresolved. This CDR3 comprises 11 residues. From germline, CDR1 is SQVTM and CDR2 ANQGSEA. Trimming removed 4 bases at V and 3 bases at J, with 5 bases between. CDR3 amino acids: CSVGGTDTQYF. The DNA of the CDR3 is TGCAGCGTTGGGGGAACAGATACGCAGTATTTT.

This clonotype was observed a handful of times. V usage is TRBV27 and J usage is TRBJ2-2; D is perhaps TRBD1 or TRBD2 (7 bases each). Germline CDR1 is MNHEY and CDR2 is SMNVEV (reference sequence). This CDR3 is 15 amino acids long. Trimming removed 3 bases from V and 4 bases from J, with 12 bases in between. The chain's CDR3 is CASSFIRGGTGELFF. CDR3 bases: TGTGCCAGCAGTTTCATCAGGGGGGGCACCGGGGAGCTGTTTTTT.

This clonotype showed up just a few times. V and J are TRBV5-1 and TRBJ2-7; TRBD1 might be the D (6 bases). V gave up 0 bases and J gave up 6 bases, with 13 bases separating them. Germline V gene sequence: CDR1 SGHRS, CDR2 YFSETQ. The CDR3 runs 14 residues. This CDR3 is CASSLGQAHCEQYF. The DNA of the CDR3 is TGCGCCAGCAGCTTGGGACAGGCCCACTGCGAGCAGTACTTC.

This clonotype was observed a handful of times. CDR3 amino acids: CSARGSSGSTGEQYF. DNA of the CDR3: TGCAGTGCTAGAGGGTCAAGCGGGAGTACGGGCGAGCAGTACTTC. The chain uses TRBV20-1 and TRBJ2-7; 8 bases match TRBD2. CDR1 and CDR2 (germline): DFQATT, SNEGSKA (reference sequence). V lost 1 base, J lost 6 bases, and 11 bases stayed unmatched. The CDR3 sequence is 15 residues long.

The chain employs TRBV20-1 and TRBJ2-7; D tentatively reads TRBD1 or TRBD2 (7 bases each). V dropped 5 bases and J dropped 2 bases, with 13 bases sitting between them. Germline V gene lookup returns CDR1 DFQATT and CDR2 SNEGSKA (reference sequence). The CDR3 is 13 amino acids. CDR3 loop: CSAGGDRTYEQYF. CDR3 bases: TGCAGTGCTGGGGGGGACAGAACCTACGAGCAGTACTTC.

CDR3 bases: TGTGCCAGTAGTATAGGGCGGGAAAGAAGCTACGAGCAGTACTTC. This codes for CASSIGRERSYEQYF. The genes are TRBV19 and TRBJ2-7; a weak D match, TRBD2 (6 bases). Germline V gene lookup returns CDR1 LNHDA and CDR2 SQIVND (reference sequence). CDR3 size: 15 residues. V was pared by 1 base and J by 3 bases, with 13 bases between.

This chain joins TRBV21-1 and TRBJ1-1; TRBD1, the table's D call, was not compared with the DNA. TRBV21-1 is recorded as a pseudogene. CDR3 length equals 18 residues. CDR3 residues: CASSKSTDVKGENTEAFF. CDR3 nucleotides: TGTGCCAGCAGCAAATCCACGGATGTAAAGGGGGAAAACACTGAAGCTTTCTTT.

This clonotype was detected only a few times. The rearrangement uses TRBV11-2 and TRBJ1-4; D remains unclear. Germline V lookup: CDR1 SGHAT, CDR2 FQNNGV. V lost 1 base to trimming and J lost 2 bases, with 11 bases between them. This CDR3 has 16 residues. DNA of the CDR3: TGTGCCAGCAGCTTAGTGGTCTACGGTACTAATGAAAAACTGTTTTTT. Amino acid sequence: CASSLVVYGTNEKLFF.

V usage is TRBV6-1 and J usage is TRBJ2-5; TRBD2 agrees at 8 bases. The V gene's germline CDR1 is MNHNS and CDR2 SASEGT. With 1 base clipped from V and 5 bases from J, the junction kept 9 bases outside the gene matches. The CDR3 length is 16 residues. The CDR3: CASSEVVRGGLETQYF. DNA for the CDR3: TGTGCCAGCAGTGAAGTGGTCCGGGGGGGGCTTGAGACCCAGTACTTC.

The V call is TRBV11-2, the J call TRBJ1-2; possibly TRBD1 for D (5 bases). The CDR3 covers 15 residues. Germline assignment: CDR1 SGHAT and CDR2 FQNNGV. V was trimmed by 3 bases and J by 4 bases, leaving 15 bases between them. CDR3 nucleotide sequence: TGTGCCAGCAGCTTCAGGGTAGGGGCAGGCTATGGCTACACCTTC. It yields the protein CASSFRVGAGYGYTF.

This clonotype came up many times. The chain has TRBV6-5 and TRBJ2-3; TRBD2 might be the D (7 bases). CDR1 is MNHEY, CDR2 SVGAGI, per germline. V gave up 0 bases and J gave up 5 bases, with 18 bases separating them. CDR3 length: 17 amino acids. The CDR3 is CASSYSLSGGKGDTQYF. CDR3 bases: TGTGCCAGCAGTTACTCTTTGTCGGGGGGCAAAGGAGATACGCAGTATTTT.

The V and J genes are TRBV20-1 and TRBJ2-3; perhaps TRBD1 as D (5 bases). V was cut by 0 bases and J by 6 bases, with 10 bases left in between. CDR3 length equals 13 residues. Germline CDR1 DFQATT, CDR2 SNEGSKA (reference sequence). The CDR3 loop is CSARDRVADTQYF. The CDR3 bases are TGCAGTGCTAGAGACAGGGTAGCTGATACGCAGTATTTT.

In this sample, this clonotype turned up a few times. This sequence joins TRBV3-1 and TRBJ2-2; 8 bases line up with TRBD2. CDR3 size: 16 residues. Germline V gene lookup returns CDR1 LGHDT and CDR2 YNNKEL (reference sequence). After removal of 4 bases from V and 4 bases from J, the junction contained 8 bases not matched to a gene. This chain's CDR3 is CASSPGLAGRTGELFF. The CDR3, as DNA: TGTGCCAGCAGCCCTGGACTAGCTGGTCGCACCGGGGAGCTGTTTTTT.

This clonotype was observed a few times. The chain combines TRBV6-2 or TRBV6-3 with TRBJ1-5; TRBD1 aligns across 7 bases. The CDR3 contains 16 residues. Germline CDR1 is MNHEY and CDR2 is SVGEGT. Trimming removed 7 bases from V and 3 bases from J; junction bases left unmatched: 12. The CDR3 sequence is CASKNRGTPYNQPQHF. CDR3 DNA sequence: TGTGCCAGCAAAAACAGGGGTACGCCCTACAATCAGCCCCAGCATTTT.

This clonotype was counted only a few times. The chain carries TRBV5-6 and TRBJ1-6; TRBD1 matches 9 bases. Looked up from germline, CDR1 is SGHDT and CDR2 is YYEEEE. V was clipped by 5 bases and J by 13 bases; unmatched bases: 7. This CDR3 contains 13 residues. The CDR3: CASSVGQGDPLHF. CDR3 sequence (DNA): TGTGCCAGCAGTGTGGGACAGGGTGATCCCCTCCACTTT.

V and J are TRBV2 and TRBJ2-3; 9 nucleotides line up with TRBD1. The germline V gene encodes CDR1 SNHLY and CDR2 FYNNEI. This CDR3 is 14 amino acids long. V trimming: 5 bases; J trimming: 4 bases; junction bases outside the gene matches: 4. The CDR3 loop reads CASSTGGVPDTQYF. The CDR3 region has the DNA TGTGCCAGCAGTACAGGGGGCGTGCCAGATACGCAGTATTTT.